This T cell receptor (beta chain) was sequenced for a study of blood T cell repertoires in COVID-19. Across the whole study: PBMCs, B-cell-depleted T cells, or T cells were the source of the cDNA or gDNA that made up the material.

Clones were sequenced by immunoSEQ multiplex PCR, and TCRdb holds only the in-frame ones, with some missing. Here the sample spans around 150,000 clones, roughly 90% being singletons. CDR3 length: 17 residues. Germline lookup yields CDR1 LNHDA and CDR2 SQIVND (reference sequence). Trimming removed 3 bases from V and 0 bases from J; junction bases left unmatched: 5. Material for sequencing was peripheral blood. The TCR sequence derives from a man younger than 30 with acute or convalescent COVID-19. The gene calls are TRBV19 and TRBJ2-1; 10 bases line up with TRBD2. The CDR3 DNA sequence: TGTGCCAGTAGTATTCGGGCTAGCGGGAGCTCCTACAATGAGCAGTTCTTC. Translating it yields CASSIRASGSSYNEQFF. Using reference TRBV19 and TRBJ2-1 for the parts outside the CDR3, the full variable domain is DGGITQSPKYLFRKEGQNVTLSCEQNLNHDAMYWYRQDPGQGLRLIYYSQIVNDFQKGDIAEGYSVSREKKESFPLTVTSAQKNPTAFYLCASSIRASGSSYNEQFFGPGTRLTVL.